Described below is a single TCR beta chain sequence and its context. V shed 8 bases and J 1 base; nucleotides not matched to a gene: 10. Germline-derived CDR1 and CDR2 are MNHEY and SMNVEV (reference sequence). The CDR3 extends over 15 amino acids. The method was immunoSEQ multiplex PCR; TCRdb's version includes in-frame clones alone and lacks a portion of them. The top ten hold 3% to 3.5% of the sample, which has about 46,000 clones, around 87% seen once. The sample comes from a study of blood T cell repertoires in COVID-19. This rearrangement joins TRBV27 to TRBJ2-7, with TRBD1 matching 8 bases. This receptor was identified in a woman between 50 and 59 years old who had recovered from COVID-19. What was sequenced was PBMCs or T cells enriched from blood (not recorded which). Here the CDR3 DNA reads TGTGCCAGCCGCCGGTCGGGGACAGGTTCCTACGAGCAGTACTTC. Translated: CASRRSGTGSYEQYF.